A selection of T cell receptor beta chains follows, all from one sample in a study of blood T cell repertoires in COVID-19. Libraries were prepared by immunoSEQ multiplex PCR; TCRdb keeps only in-frame clonotypes and omits some of them. The sample has around 99,000 clones; approximately 81% are singletons. The source material was peripheral blood. The receptors here all came from a human donor in a cohort sampled during active COVID-19. CDR3s include the opening cysteine and the closing phenylalanine or tryptophan. D genes are given only for firm matches. Size is omitted from some rows. Given values are once, few, many or a class for expanded clones.

D gene: TRBD1
CDR3 length: 14
V gene: TRBV25-1
J gene: TRBJ1-2
clone size: -
CDR3 protein: CASSFTGQGAGYTF

D gene: -
CDR3 length: 14
V gene: TRBV3-1/TRBV3-2
J gene: TRBJ2-5
clone size: -
CDR3 protein: CASSQAGLLETQYF

D gene: TRBD1
CDR3 length: 13
V gene: TRBV12-3/TRBV12-4
J gene: TRBJ1-2
clone size: -
CDR3 protein: CASSFQGAYGYTF

D gene: TRBD2
CDR3 length: 14
V gene: TRBV28
J gene: TRBJ2-7
clone size: -
CDR3 protein: CASSTGTSPDEQYF

D gene: TRBD2
CDR3 length: 17
V gene: TRBV9
J gene: TRBJ2-1
clone size: -
CDR3 protein: CASSKRDGLAGINEQFF

D gene: -
CDR3 length: 12
V gene: TRBV30
J gene: TRBJ1-2
clone size: -
CDR3 protein: CAWSPGAGGYTF

D gene: -
CDR3 length: 14
V gene: TRBV28
J gene: TRBJ1-2
clone size: -
CDR3 protein: CASSPHQGDYGYTF

D gene: TRBD2
CDR3 length: 19
V gene: TRBV4-2
J gene: TRBJ2-3
clone size: -
CDR3 protein: CASSQDLSTSGVPTDTQYF

D gene: -
CDR3 length: 11
V gene: TRBV18
J gene: TRBJ2-1
clone size: -
CDR3 protein: CASSEGDEQFF

D gene: -
CDR3 length: 14
V gene: TRBV6-5
J gene: TRBJ1-5
clone size: -
CDR3 protein: CASSYYSGAQPQHF

D gene: -
CDR3 length: 14
V gene: TRBV3-1/TRBV3-2
J gene: TRBJ1-2
clone size: -
CDR3 protein: CASQTGKGGYGYTF

D gene: -
CDR3 length: 17
V gene: TRBV5-6
J gene: TRBJ2-6
clone size: -
CDR3 protein: CASGGEADSRGANVLTF

D gene: -
CDR3 length: 12
V gene: TRBV3-1/TRBV3-2
J gene: TRBJ2-2
clone size: -
CDR3 protein: CASSQRKGELFF

D gene: TRBD2
CDR3 length: 15
V gene: TRBV6-6
J gene: TRBJ2-3
clone size: -
CDR3 protein: CASSPPGGGTDTQYF

D gene: TRBD2
CDR3 length: 17
V gene: TRBV28
J gene: TRBJ2-3
clone size: -
CDR3 protein: CASSVPFGSGSSDTQYF

D gene: -
CDR3 length: 11
V gene: TRBV29-1
J gene: TRBJ2-7
clone size: -
CDR3 protein: CSVGGGYEQYF

D gene: TRBD2
CDR3 length: 17
V gene: TRBV7-2
J gene: TRBJ2-3
clone size: once
CDR3 protein: CASSSPGTSGRGDTQYF

D gene: TRBD1
CDR3 length: 14
V gene: TRBV7-2
J gene: TRBJ2-2
clone size: once
CDR3 protein: CASSKDRAAGELFF

D gene: -
CDR3 length: 14
V gene: TRBV7-3
J gene: TRBJ2-1
clone size: few
CDR3 protein: CASSLLAEVNEQFF

D gene: TRBD1
CDR3 length: 12
V gene: TRBV6-2/TRBV6-3
J gene: TRBJ2-7
clone size: -
CDR3 protein: CASSYSTGEQYF

D gene: -
CDR3 length: 12
V gene: TRBV28
J gene: TRBJ1-1
clone size: -
CDR3 protein: CASSSPGGEAFF

D gene: TRBD1
CDR3 length: 14
V gene: TRBV5-1
J gene: TRBJ2-7
clone size: -
CDR3 protein: CASSPQGMSYEQYF

D gene: TRBD2
CDR3 length: 19
V gene: TRBV30
J gene: TRBJ2-5
clone size: -
CDR3 protein: CAWSRGLAGGIIYQETQYF

D gene: TRBD2
CDR3 length: 14
V gene: TRBV30
J gene: TRBJ2-1
clone size: -
CDR3 protein: CAWRTSELWNEQFF

D gene: -
CDR3 length: 12
V gene: TRBV2
J gene: TRBJ1-2
clone size: -
CDR3 protein: CASSGTGYGYTF

D gene: TRBD2
CDR3 length: 15
V gene: TRBV5-6
J gene: TRBJ2-1
clone size: -
CDR3 protein: CASSRGLAGYNEQFF

D gene: -
CDR3 length: 11
V gene: TRBV28
J gene: TRBJ2-7
clone size: -
CDR3 protein: CASSFYYEQYF